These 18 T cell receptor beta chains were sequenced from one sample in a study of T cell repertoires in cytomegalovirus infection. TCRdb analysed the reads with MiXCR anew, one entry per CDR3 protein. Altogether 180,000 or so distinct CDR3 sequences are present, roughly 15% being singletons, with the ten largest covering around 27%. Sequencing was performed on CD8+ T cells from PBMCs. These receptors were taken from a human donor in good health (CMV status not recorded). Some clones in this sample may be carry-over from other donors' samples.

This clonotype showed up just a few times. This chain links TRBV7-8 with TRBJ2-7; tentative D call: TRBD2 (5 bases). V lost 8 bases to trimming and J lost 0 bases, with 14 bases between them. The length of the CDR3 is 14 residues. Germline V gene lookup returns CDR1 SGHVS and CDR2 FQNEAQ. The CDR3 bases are TGTGCCAGCCGTAGCGAGCGGAGCTCCTACGAGCAGTACTTC. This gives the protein CASRSERSSYEQYF.

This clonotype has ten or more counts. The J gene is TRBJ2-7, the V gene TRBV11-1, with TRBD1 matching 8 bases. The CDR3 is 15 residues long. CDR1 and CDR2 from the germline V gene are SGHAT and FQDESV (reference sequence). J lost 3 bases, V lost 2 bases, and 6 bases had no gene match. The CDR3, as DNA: TGTGCCAGCAGCTTAATGACAGGGGACGACTACGAGCAGTACTTC. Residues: CASSLMTGDDYEQYF.

DNA for the CDR3: TGTGCCAGCAGTCCGCCGTCTTGGGAAGGGGCGGACACTGAAGCTTTCTTT. Translating it yields CASSPPSWEGADTEAFF. The J gene is TRBJ1-1, the V gene TRBV27; perhaps TRBD1 as D (5 bases). The germline gives CDR1 MNHEY, CDR2 SMNVEV (reference sequence). There are 17 residues in the CDR3. Deletions cut 5 bases from V and 3 bases from J, with 22 bases between.

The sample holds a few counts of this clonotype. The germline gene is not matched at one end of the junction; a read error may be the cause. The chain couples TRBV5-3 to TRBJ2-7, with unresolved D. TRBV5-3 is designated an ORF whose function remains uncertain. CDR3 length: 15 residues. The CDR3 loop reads CASSSGPGRTYEQYF. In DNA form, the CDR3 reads TGTGCCAGCAGCTCCGGTCCAGGAAGAACCTACGAGCAGTACTTC.

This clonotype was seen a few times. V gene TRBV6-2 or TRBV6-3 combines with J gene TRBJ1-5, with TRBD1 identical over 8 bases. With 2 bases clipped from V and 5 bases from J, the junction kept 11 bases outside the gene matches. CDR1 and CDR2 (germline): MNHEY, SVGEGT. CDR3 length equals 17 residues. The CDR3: CASSYEVTGVLDQPQHF. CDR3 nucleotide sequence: TGTGCCAGCAGTTACGAGGTGACAGGGGTTCTCGATCAGCCCCAGCATTTT.

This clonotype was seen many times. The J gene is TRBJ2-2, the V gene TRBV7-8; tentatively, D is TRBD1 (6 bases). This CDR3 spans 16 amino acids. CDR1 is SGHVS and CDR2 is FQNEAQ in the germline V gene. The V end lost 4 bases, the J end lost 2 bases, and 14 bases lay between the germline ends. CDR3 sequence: CASSSRTETNTGELFF. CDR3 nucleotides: TGTGCCAGCAGCTCAAGGACAGAGACAAACACCGGGGAGCTGTTTTTT.

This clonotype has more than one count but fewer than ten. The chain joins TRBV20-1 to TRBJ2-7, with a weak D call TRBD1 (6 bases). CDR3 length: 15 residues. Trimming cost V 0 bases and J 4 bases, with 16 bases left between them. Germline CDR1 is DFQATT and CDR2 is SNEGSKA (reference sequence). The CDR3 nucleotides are TGCAGTGCTAGAGATGGCAGGGGAATGTCTTACGAGCAGTACTTC. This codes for CSARDGRGMSYEQYF.

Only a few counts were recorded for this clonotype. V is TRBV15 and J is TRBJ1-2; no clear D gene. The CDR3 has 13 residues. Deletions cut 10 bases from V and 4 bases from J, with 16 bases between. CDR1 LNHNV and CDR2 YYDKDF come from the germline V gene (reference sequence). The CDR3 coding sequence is TGTGCCAGTAGCTCGGGATCGGGCTATGGCTACACCTTC. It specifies CASSSGSGYGYTF.

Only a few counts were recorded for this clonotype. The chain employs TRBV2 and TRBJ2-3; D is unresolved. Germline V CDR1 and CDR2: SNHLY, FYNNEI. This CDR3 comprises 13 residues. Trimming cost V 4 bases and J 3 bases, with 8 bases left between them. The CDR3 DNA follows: TGTGCCAGCAGTGCCACCATTACAGATACGCAGTATTTT. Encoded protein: CASSATITDTQYF.

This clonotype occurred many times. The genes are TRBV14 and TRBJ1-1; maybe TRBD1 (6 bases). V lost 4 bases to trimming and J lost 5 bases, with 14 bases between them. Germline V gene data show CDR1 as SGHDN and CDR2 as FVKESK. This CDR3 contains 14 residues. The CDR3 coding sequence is TGTGCCAGCAGCCTAGGACAGCTGCGTACTGAAGCTTTCTTT. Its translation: CASSLGQLRTEAFF.

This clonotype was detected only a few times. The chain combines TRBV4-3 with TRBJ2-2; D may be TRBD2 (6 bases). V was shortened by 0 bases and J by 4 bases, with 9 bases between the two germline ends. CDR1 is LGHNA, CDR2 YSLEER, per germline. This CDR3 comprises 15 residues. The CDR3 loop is CASSQDGGSTGELFF. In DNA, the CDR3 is TGCGCCAGCAGCCAAGATGGGGGGAGCACCGGGGAGCTGTTTTTT.

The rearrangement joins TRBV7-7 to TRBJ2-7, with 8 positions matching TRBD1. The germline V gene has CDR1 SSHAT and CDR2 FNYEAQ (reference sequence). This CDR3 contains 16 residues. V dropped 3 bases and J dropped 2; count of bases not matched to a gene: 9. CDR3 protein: CASSLGRGREAYEQYF. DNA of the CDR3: TGTGCCAGCAGCTTGGGCAGGGGGCGCGAAGCCTACGAGCAGTACTTC. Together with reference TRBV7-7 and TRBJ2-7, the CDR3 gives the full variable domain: GAGVSQSPRYKVTKRGQDVTLRCDPISSHATLYWYQQALGQGPEFLTYFNYEAQPDKSGLPSDRFSAERPEGSISTLTIQRTEQRDSAMYRCASSLGRGREAYEQYFGPGTRLTVT.

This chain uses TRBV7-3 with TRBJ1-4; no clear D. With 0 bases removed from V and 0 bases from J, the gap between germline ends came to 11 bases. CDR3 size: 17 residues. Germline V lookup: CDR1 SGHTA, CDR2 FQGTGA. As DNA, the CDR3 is TGTGCCAGCAGCTTAACGTTGACTGTCCCAACTAATGAAAAACTGTTTTTT. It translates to CASSLTLTVPTNEKLFF.

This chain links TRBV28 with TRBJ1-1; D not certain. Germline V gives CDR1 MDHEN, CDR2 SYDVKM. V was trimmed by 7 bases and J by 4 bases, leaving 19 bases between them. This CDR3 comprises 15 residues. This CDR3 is CASTLTGGYGTEAFF. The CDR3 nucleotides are TGTGCCAGCACCCTAACGGGAGGGTACGGCACTGAAGCTTTCTTT.

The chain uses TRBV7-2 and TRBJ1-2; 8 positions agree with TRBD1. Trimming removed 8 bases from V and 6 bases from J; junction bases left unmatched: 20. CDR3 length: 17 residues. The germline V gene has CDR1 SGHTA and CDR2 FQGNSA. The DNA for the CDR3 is TGTGCCAGCGGCCAGGCGATACCGGGACAGGCAAGCGATGGCTACACCTTC. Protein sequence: CASGQAIPGQASDGYTF.

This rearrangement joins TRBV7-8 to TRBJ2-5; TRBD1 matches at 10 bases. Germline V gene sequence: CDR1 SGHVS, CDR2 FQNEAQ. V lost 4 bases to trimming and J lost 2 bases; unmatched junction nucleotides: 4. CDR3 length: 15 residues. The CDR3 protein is CASSSRGQGQETQYF. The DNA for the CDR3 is TGTGCCAGCAGCTCCAGGGGACAGGGGCAAGAGACCCAGTACTTC. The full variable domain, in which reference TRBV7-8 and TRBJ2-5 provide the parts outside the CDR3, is GAGVSQSPRYKVAKRGQDVALRCDPISGHVSLFWYQQALGQGPEFLTYFQNEAQLDKSGLPSDRFFAERPEGSVSTLKIQRTQQEDSAVYLCASSSRGQGQETQYFGPGTRLLVL.

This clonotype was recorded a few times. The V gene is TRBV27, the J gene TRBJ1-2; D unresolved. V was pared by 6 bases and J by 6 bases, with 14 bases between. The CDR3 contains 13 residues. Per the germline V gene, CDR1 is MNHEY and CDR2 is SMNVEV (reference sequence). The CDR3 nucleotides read TGTGCCAGCAGCCCTGGTTTTGGGAATGGCTACACCTTC. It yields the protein CASSPGFGNGYTF.

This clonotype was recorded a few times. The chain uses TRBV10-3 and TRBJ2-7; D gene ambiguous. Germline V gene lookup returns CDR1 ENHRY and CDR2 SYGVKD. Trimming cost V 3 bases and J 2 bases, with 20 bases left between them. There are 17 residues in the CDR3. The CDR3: CAISEKVIDLNAYEQYF. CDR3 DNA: TGTGCCATCAGTGAAAAGGTTATAGATCTGAACGCCTACGAGCAGTACTTC.